This T cell receptor beta chain was obtained from a study of glioma-infiltrating T cells after dendritic cell vaccination (dated by TCRdb to 2016 to 2017). Some background on the complete study: A cohort of some 15 glioblastoma patients from Phase I and II dendritic cell vaccination trials was included, of whom 9 were newly diagnosed and 6 had recurrent disease. Tumor-infiltrating lymphocyte content was quantified and tumor and blood repertoires were compared in dendritic cell-vaccinated glioblastoma patients by deep sequencing of TCR beta CDR3 regions. Autologous tumor lysate-pulsed dendritic cell vaccination was administered to the patients between 2003 and 2012. Each patient got three intradermal injections of the dendritic cell vaccine, spaced at biweekly intervals, in the arm below the axilla. Survival after dendritic cell vaccination was correlated with TCR sequencing metrics, such as TIL content and the overlap between tumor and blood repertoires. To make the vaccine, monocyte-derived dendritic cells were cultured for less than nine days with IL-4 and GM-CSF and then pulsed overnight with autologous tumor lysate.

Unmatched junction bases come to 2, with V trimmed by 3 bases and J by 4 bases. The germline V gene specifies SGHVS as CDR1 and FNYEAQ as CDR2. Inclusive of the bounding cysteine and phenylalanine, the CDR3 is 13 residues long. Of the read, only the CDR3 DNA is kept; its 39 bases are in frame from base 1. General findings and caveats noted by the study authors: The cohort was small and heterogeneous, few patients had complete blood and tumor sets, and even fewer had initial-recurrent tumor pairs. Higher estimated pretreatment TIL content predicted longer time to progression and overall survival after dendritic cell vaccination. The TCR overlap response model with three groups was called speculative and said to need prospective validation. TCR clonality showed no direct relationship with survival, which suggests that a diverse polyclonal response may matter.

The time point label, as the study defines it: after dendritic cell vaccination, including at tumor progression/relapse. To be selected, patients needed enough residual fresh-frozen tumor tissue and more than two years of available survival data. Although molecular status otherwise differed among the glioblastoma patients, no patient had an isocitrate dehydrogenase mutation. PBMC were collected before vaccination, two weeks after the third vaccination, and at tumor progression if tumor progression occurred. The Qiagen DNeasy Blood extraction Kit was used to extract genomic DNA. Using the immunoSEQ assay, TCRB CDR3 regions were amplified from 1.5 to 2 micrograms of genomic DNA, or from all available DNA when less than that was on hand. The multiplex PCR relied on 60 forward primers for TCR V beta segments and 13 reverse primers for J beta segments. Synthetic control templates were spiked into each sample at limiting dilution to estimate reads per starting template. Sequencing produced 87 bp reads on the Illumina HiSeq System. The authors processed their data as follows. PCR and sequencing errors were removed by a nearest neighbor algorithm that merged closely related sequences. TCR overlap was defined as the percentage of unique tumor TCR beta sequences that were also present in the same patient's peripheral blood. The table comes from immuneACCESS by way of TCRdb, which keeps in-frame sequences with V and J called. Part of the clones is missing from these tables; in studies checked, under half for an unresolved V gene and the rest for unknown reasons. That table furnishes V, J and clone size, whereas the DNA furnished D and trimming. The sample table records tens of thousands of clones; about nine tenths of these occur just once. The ten top clones hold approximately 10% of the sample.

Note on this clone: Which antigen it targets is not known. Base qualities are not at hand, and no much larger clone is one base apart.

The TCR originated in a human donor with glioblastoma. Sequenced material: blood, taken after dendritic cell vaccination. The rearranged chain carries TRBV7-6 and TRBJ1-2, and 7 junction bases match TRBD1. The bases read TGTGCCAGCAGCTTGGGACAGTCCTATGGCTACACCTTC. Its product reads: CASSLGQSYGYTF.